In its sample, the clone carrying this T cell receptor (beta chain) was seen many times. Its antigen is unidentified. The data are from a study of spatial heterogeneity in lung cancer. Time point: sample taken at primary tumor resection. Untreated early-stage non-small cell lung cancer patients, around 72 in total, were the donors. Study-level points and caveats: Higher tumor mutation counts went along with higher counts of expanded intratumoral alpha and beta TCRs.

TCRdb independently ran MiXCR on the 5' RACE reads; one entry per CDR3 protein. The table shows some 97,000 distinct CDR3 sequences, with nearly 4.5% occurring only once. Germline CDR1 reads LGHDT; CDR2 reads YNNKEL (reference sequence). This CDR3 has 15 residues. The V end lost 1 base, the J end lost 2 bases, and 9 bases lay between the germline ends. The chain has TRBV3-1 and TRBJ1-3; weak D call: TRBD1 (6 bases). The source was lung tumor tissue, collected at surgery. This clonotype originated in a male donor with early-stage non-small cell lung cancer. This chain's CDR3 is CASSQGQGPGNTIYF. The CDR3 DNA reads TGTGCCAGCAGCCAAGGGCAGGGGCCTGGAAACACCATATATTTT. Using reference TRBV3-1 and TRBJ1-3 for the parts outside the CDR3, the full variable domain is DTAVSQTPKYLVTQMGNDKSIKCEQNLGHDTMYWYKQDSKKFLKIMFSYNNKELIINETVPNRFSPKSPDKAHLNLHINSLELGDSAVYFCASSQGQGPGNTIYFGEGSWLTVV.